Listed below are T cell receptor beta chains from one sample, sequenced in a study of T cell repertoires in cytomegalovirus infection. No antigen has been identified for these receptors. Each CDR3 protein is one row after TCRdb ran MiXCR on the reads. Of around 770,000 distinct CDR3 sequences detected, about 29% appear once; the ten largest clones hold about an eighth. The specimen comprised cultured CD8+ T cells from PBMCs, sampled from culture after CMV antigen stimulation. These receptors were obtained from a human donor in good health (CMV status not recorded). Some clones in this sample may be carry-over from other donors' samples. Both conserved end residues are part of each CDR3. D genes are given only for firm matches. Clone size, where shown, is once, few, many, or a class for clones that have expanded.

d_call	clone_size	v_call	j_call	cdr3_nt	cdr3_aa
TRBD2	.	TRBV7-9	TRBJ2-5	TGTGCCAGCAGCTTCCCAGGGACTAGCCAAGAGACCCAGTACTTC	CASSFPGTSQETQYF
.	once	TRBV6-5	TRBJ2-7	TGTGCCAGCAGTCCGACGGGGGTGGGGCAGTACTTC	CASSPTGVGQYF
.	.	TRBV4-1	TRBJ1-2	TGCGCCAGCAGCCAAGAAGGGGCAGGTTACTATGGCTACACCTTC	CASSQEGAGYYGYTF
TRBD2	many	TRBV27	TRBJ2-1	TGTGCCAGCAGCCCGGGACTAGCGGGGGGGTACAATGAGCAGTTCTTC	CASSPGLAGGYNEQFF
.	.	TRBV6-6	TRBJ2-2	TGTGCCAGCACTACCAGCGGGGAGCTGTTTTTT	CASTTSGELFF
.	.	TRBV4-3	TRBJ2-5	TGCGCCAGCAGCCAAGATAGGTCGGGTGCAGAGACCCAGTACTTC	CASSQDRSGAETQYF
.	.	TRBV6-1	TRBJ1-3	TGTGCCAGCAGTGAAGGGACAGACTCTGGAAACACCATATATTTT	CASSEGTDSGNTIYF
TRBD2	many	TRBV7-6	TRBJ2-5	TGTGCCAGCAGCCCTAAACGGGGCGGGGGGGCAAAAGAGACCCAGTACTTC	CASSPKRGGGAKETQYF
TRBD1	.	TRBV5-4	TRBJ2-1	TGTGCCAGCAGCTACCTCCCTCGGGACAGGGAGTACAATGAGCAGTTCTTC	CASSYLPRDREYNEQFF
.	.	TRBV4-1	TRBJ2-4	TGCGCCAGCAGCCAAGAGAGGAACATTCAGTACTTC	CASSQERNIQYF
.	many	TRBV7-9	TRBJ1-1	TGTGCCAGCAGGGGAGAGGGGGGCACTGAAGCTTTCTTT	CASRGEGGTEAFF
.	.	TRBV7-3	TRBJ1-6	TGTGCCAGCAGCTTGAAGCCAGACAATTCACCCCTCCACTTT	CASSLKPDNSPLHF
TRBD1	.	TRBV4-2	TRBJ1-5	TGTGCCAGCAGCCGATCCGGGACAGATAGCAATCAGCCCCAGCATTTT	CASSRSGTDSNQPQHF
.	.	TRBV19	TRBJ1-4	TGTGCCAGTAGTATAGACCCGACAGCACCGAATGAAAAACTGTTTTTT	CASSIDPTAPNEKLFF
.	.	TRBV27	TRBJ1-4	TGTGCCAGCAGTTGGCAGGCCCCTAATGAAAAACTGTTTTTT	CASSWQAPNEKLFF
.	.	TRBV7-3	TRBJ2-6	TGTGCCAGCAGGGAAATTGAACGCTCTGGGGCCAACGTCCTGACTTTC	CASREIERSGANVLTF
.	.	TRBV6-1	TRBJ2-5	TGTGCCAGCAGTACCCTTTGGGGTAGCCAAGAGACCCAGTACTTC	CASSTLWGSQETQYF
TRBD2	many	TRBV7-8	TRBJ2-3	TGTGCCAGCAGCTTACCCCGACTAGCGGGGGGCCTCACAGATACGCAGTATTTT	CASSLPRLAGGLTDTQYF
.	.	TRBV7-4	TRBJ2-2	TGTGCCAGCAGCTTTAGGCTCCAGAACACCGGGGAGCTGTTTTTT	CASSFRLQNTGELFF
.	few	TRBV12-3/TRBV12-4	TRBJ1-2	TGTGCCAGCAGCCCGACAGATTACTATGGCTACACCTTC	CASSPTDYYGYTF
.	few	TRBV24-1	TRBJ2-5	TGTGCCACCAGTGACCAGGGGGAGACCCAGTACTTC	CATSDQGETQYF
.	many	TRBV7-8	TRBJ2-6	TGTGCCAGCAGCTGGGGTACAGGCTCTGGGGCCAACGTCCTGACTTTC	CASSWGTGSGANVLTF
TRBD1	.	TRBV5-4	TRBJ2-3	TGTGCCAGCAGCTGGGGGACAGGCCCGCAGTATTTT	CASSWGTGPQYF
.	.	TRBV12-3/TRBV12-4	TRBJ2-4	TGTGCCAGCTTTGGGGGGGGCCGTTCCAAAAACATTCAGTACTTC	CASFGGGRSKNIQYF
TRBD1	many	TRBV7-8	TRBJ2-3	TGTGCCAGCAGCTTAGCCGGGACAGGCACAGATACGCAGTATTTT	CASSLAGTGTDTQYF
.	many	TRBV7-3	TRBJ2-1	TGTGCCAGCAGCTTATTCGCCGGGTCCTACAATGAGCAGTTCTTC	CASSLFAGSYNEQFF
TRBD2	few	TRBV4-2	TRBJ2-5	TGTGCCAGCAGCCAAGACGGGACTAGCGGGGGGGCAGAGACCCAGTACTTC	CASSQDGTSGGAETQYF
TRBD1	few	TRBV7-8	TRBJ2-7	TGTGCCAGCAGCTTAGAGACCGGGACAGGGACCCCCTACGAGCAGTACTTC	CASSLETGTGTPYEQYF
.	many	TRBV6-1	TRBJ2-3	TGTGCCAGCAGTGGAATTACAGGGCTCAGCACAGATACGCAGTATTTT	CASSGITGLSTDTQYF